Sequencing of this T cell receptor (beta chain) was carried out in a study of early T cells in non-severe SARS-CoV-2 infection. Study information: Sequencing input comprised bulk RNA from unsorted whole blood; chain pairing was not available.

Study observations and caveats: A preference for anti-spike CD8 responses marked VDJdb matching, which missed private and CD4 specificities.

Individually, cDNA molecules had unique molecular identifiers attached to them. Each CDR3 protein is one row after TCRdb ran MiXCR on the 5' RACE reads. In the table there are under 60,000 distinct CDR3 sequences, about 10% of which are singletons. This clonotype was seen ten or more times. Its antigen is not known. The sequencing input was whole blood. This clonotype was obtained from an adult who was a healthcare worker with PCR-confirmed SARS-CoV-2 infection or an uninfected control (not recorded which).

The CDR3 coding sequence is TGCGCCAGCAGCTGGGGCCTCCGTGGTCTAAGCTCCTACGAGCAGTACTTC. Amino acids: CASSWGLRGLSSYEQYF. J is TRBJ2-7 and V is TRBV5-1, with TRBD1 as a possible D gene (5 bases). The germline CDR1 and CDR2 sequences are SGHRS and YFSETQ. This CDR3 has 17 residues. Trimming took off 3 bases at V and 0 bases at J, with 19 bases between the two ends.